This TCR beta chain was found in a study of T cell repertoires in cytomegalovirus infection. Study results and limitations: Dominating the ex vivo response were HLA-C-restricted CMV-specific TCR beta clonotypes.

One entry per CDR3 protein results from TCRdb running MiXCR on the reads. The sample gives some 800,000 distinct CDR3 sequences, around a third of which show up once; over 10% is in the top ten. Trimming shortened V by 7 bases and J by 0 bases, and 9 bases separated the two germline ends. Germline CDR1 is SNHLY and CDR2 is FYNNEI. CDR3 length: 14 amino acids. With respect to this clonotype: Its antigen is unidentified.

The V and J genes are TRBV2 and TRBJ2-2; D is perhaps TRBD1 (6 bases). Sequences were derived from cultured CD8+ T cells from PBMCs, sampled from culture after CMV antigen stimulation. This clonotype was obtained from a human donor in good health (CMV status not recorded). Some clones in this sample may be carry-over from other donors' samples. CDR3 amino acids: CASTDRSNTGELFF. The CDR3 DNA reads as TGTGCCAGCACTGACAGGTCGAACACCGGGGAGCTGTTTTTT.